The 8 T cell receptor beta chains in this list originate from one sample, sequenced in a study of human T cells and chemical hapten exposure. Time point noted: patch test 3, about 24 weeks after DPC sensitization. As for treatment: therapeutic diphenylcyclopropenone sensitization with weekly scalp DPC. TCRdb re-derived calls from the RACE reads in MiXCR, one entry per CDR3 protein. The sample has tens of thousands of distinct CDR3 sequences, 8% to 10% seen once. The specimen was whole blood, collected in connection with sensitization to the hapten diphenylcyclopropenone (DPC). These receptor sequences come from a woman between 40 and 55 years old with alopecia areata. Some clones in this sample may be carry-over from other donors' samples.

The sample holds many counts of this clonotype. The rearrangement links TRBV7-9 to TRBJ2-5, with D perhaps given as TRBD1 or TRBD2 (5 bases each). CDR3 length: 16 amino acids. Trimming pared 2 bases from V and 5 bases from J, leaving 18 bases between. Germline assignment: CDR1 SEHNR and CDR2 FQNEAQ (reference sequence). The CDR3 reads CASSLLTGLGEETQYF. CDR3 nucleotides: TGTGCCAGCAGCTTACTCACGGGGCTAGGGGAGGAGACCCAGTACTTC.

This clonotype was counted between two and nine times. The chain couples TRBV18 to TRBJ1-1; D call uncertain. Trimming pared 6 bases from V and 0 bases from J, leaving 8 bases between. CDR1 is KGHSH, CDR2 LQKENI, per germline. This CDR3 region has 13 residues. CDR3 sequence: CASSPALNTEAFF. The CDR3 DNA sequence: TGTGCCAGCTCCCCAGCCTTGAACACTGAAGCTTTCTTT.

At least ten counts were recorded for this clonotype. This chain links TRBV20-1 with TRBJ1-2; a possible D gene is TRBD1 (5 bases). The CDR3 extends over 13 amino acids. Germline lookup yields CDR1 DFQATT and CDR2 SNEGSKA (reference sequence). The V end lost 5 bases, the J end lost 2 bases, and 12 bases lay between the germline ends. The CDR3 region has the DNA TGCAGTGCTCCGGACACCCTAAACTATGGCTACACCTTC. Its translation: CSAPDTLNYGYTF.

The table lists this clonotype with a few counts. The chain is built from TRBV5-1 and TRBJ1-6; D gene uncertain. V was pared by 0 bases and J by 9 bases, with 10 bases between. CDR1 and CDR2 (germline): SGHRS, YFSETQ. The CDR3 spans 14 residues. The CDR3 nucleotides read TGCGCCAGCAGCTTGGGGGAGAAGAGTTCACCCCTCCACTTT. Protein product: CASSLGEKSSPLHF.

The gene calls are TRBV20-1 and TRBJ1-1; possible D gene TRBD1, 6 bases. CDR1 and CDR2 from the germline V gene are DFQATT and SNEGSKA (reference sequence). The length of the CDR3 is 12 residues. Trimming pared 7 bases from V and 4 bases from J, leaving 13 bases between. The CDR3 region has the DNA TGCAGTGTGCTAAGGGGGTCCACTGAAGCTTTCTTT. Translation: CSVLRGSTEAFF.

This sequence joins TRBV20-1 and TRBJ2-3; 8 nucleotides match TRBD2. V shed 6 bases, J shed 3 bases, and the junction held 5 bases outside the gene matches. The CDR3 spans 13 residues. The germline V gene has CDR1 DFQATT and CDR2 SNEGSKA (reference sequence). The CDR3: CSARGLGTDTQYF. CDR3 nucleotides: TGCAGTGCCCGGGGACTAGGAACAGATACGCAGTATTTT.

By share of the sample, this clonotype is medium-sized (0.01 to 0.1%). The chain links TRBV4-1 to TRBJ2-3; D gene unclear. With 4 bases removed from V and 0 bases from J, the gap between germline ends came to 14 bases. The V gene's germline CDR1 is MGHRA and CDR2 YSYEKL. The CDR3 runs 16 residues. CDR3 residues: CASSPGIGLSTDTQYF. The CDR3 DNA reads as TGCGCCAGCAGCCCCGGTATAGGCCTAAGCACAGATACGCAGTATTTT.

J is TRBJ2-1 and V is TRBV21-1; the table's D call, TRBD1, has no DNA check behind it. TRBV21-1 is a recognized pseudogene. There are 14 residues in the CDR3. The CDR3 DNA is TGTGCCAGCAGCAAAATCGCCGGGACCGAAGAGCAGTTCTTC. This sequence encodes CASSKIAGTEEQFF.